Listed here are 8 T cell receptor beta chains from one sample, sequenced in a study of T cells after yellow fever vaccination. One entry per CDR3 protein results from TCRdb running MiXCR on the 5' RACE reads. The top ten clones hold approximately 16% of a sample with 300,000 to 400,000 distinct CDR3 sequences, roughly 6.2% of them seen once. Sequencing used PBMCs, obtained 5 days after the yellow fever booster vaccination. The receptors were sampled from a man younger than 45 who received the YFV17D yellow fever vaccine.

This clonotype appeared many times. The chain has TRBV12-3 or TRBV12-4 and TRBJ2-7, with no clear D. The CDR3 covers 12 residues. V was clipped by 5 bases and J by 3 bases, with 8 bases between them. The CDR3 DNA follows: TGTGCCAGCAGTACGTTGGACTACGAGCAGTACTTC. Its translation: CASSTLDYEQYF.

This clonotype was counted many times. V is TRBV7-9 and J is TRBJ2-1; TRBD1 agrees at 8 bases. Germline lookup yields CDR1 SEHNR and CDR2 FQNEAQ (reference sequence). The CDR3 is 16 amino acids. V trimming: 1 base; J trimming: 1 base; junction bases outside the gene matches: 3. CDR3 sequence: CASSLETGGSYNEQFF. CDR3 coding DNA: TGTGCCAGCAGCTTAGAAACAGGGGGGTCCTACAATGAGCAGTTCTTC.

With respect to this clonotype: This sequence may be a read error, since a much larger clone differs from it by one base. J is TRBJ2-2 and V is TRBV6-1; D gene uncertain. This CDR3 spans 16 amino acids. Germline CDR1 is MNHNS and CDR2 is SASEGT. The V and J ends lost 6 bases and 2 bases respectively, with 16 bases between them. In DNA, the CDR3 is TGTGCCAGCAGACGCTTCATCGGCGTTAACACCGGGGAGCTGTTTTTT. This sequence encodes CASRRFIGVNTGELFF.

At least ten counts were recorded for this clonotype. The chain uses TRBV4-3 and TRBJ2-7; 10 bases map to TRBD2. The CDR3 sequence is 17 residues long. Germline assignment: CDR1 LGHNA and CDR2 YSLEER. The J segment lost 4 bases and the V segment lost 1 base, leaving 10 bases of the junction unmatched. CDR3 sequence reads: CASSQASQLAGLYEQYF. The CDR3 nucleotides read TGCGCCAGCAGCCAAGCAAGCCAACTAGCGGGACTGTACGAGCAGTACTTC.

CDR3 residues: CASTLRLAYQETQYF. The CDR3 DNA follows: TGTGCCAGCACCCTAAGACTAGCTTATCAAGAGACCCAGTACTTC. The V and J genes are TRBV2 and TRBJ2-5; 7 bases are a match to TRBD2. Germline CDR1 is SNHLY and CDR2 is FYNNEI. V was clipped by 7 bases and J by 2 bases; unmatched bases: 10. The CDR3 runs to 15 residues. Together with reference TRBV2 and TRBJ2-5, the CDR3 gives the full variable domain: EPEVTQTPSHQVTQMGQEVILRCVPISNHLYFYWYRQILGQKVEFLVSFYNNEISEKSEIFDDQFSVERPDGSNFTLKIRSTKLEDSAMYFCASTLRLAYQETQYFGPGTRLLVL.

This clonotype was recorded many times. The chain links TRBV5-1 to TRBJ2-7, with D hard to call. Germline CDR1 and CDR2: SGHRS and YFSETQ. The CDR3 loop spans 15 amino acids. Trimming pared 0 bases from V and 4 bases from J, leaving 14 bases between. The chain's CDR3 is CASSLAPTVGYEQYF. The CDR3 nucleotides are TGCGCCAGCAGCTTGGCCCCGACCGTTGGGTACGAGCAGTACTTC.

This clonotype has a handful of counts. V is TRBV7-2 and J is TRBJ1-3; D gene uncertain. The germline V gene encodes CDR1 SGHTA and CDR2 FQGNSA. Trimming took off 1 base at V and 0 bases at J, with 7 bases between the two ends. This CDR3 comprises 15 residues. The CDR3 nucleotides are TGTGCCAGCAGCTTAGATTTCCACTCTGGAAACACCATATATTTT. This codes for CASSLDFHSGNTIYF.

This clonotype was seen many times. The CDR3 region has the DNA TGTGCCAGCAGCCCTGGGACCTACACCGGGGAGCTGTTTTTT. Residues: CASSPGTYTGELFF. The J gene is TRBJ2-2, the V gene TRBV7-2, with D perhaps assigned TRBD1 or TRBD2 (5 bases each). Deletions cut 5 bases from V and 3 bases from J, with 10 bases between. The CDR3 has 14 residues. Germline CDR1 SGHTA, CDR2 FQGNSA.